A selection of T cell receptor beta chains follows, all from one sample in a study of radiotherapy plus CTLA-4 blockade in lung cancer. Using immunoSEQ multiplex PCR, the repertoire was profiled, and TCRdb retains in-frame clones only, with some absent. The sample has roughly 100,000 clones, about four fifths seen once; the top ten hold roughly 26%. The specimen was peripheral blood, collected from a patient treated with radiotherapy plus ipilimumab. These receptors came from a human donor with non-small cell lung cancer that progressed on radiotherapy plus ipilimumab. Each CDR3 is given with its conserved first and last residue. The order of the fields is clone size, J gene, V gene, D gene, CDR3 protein, CDR3 DNA. The D gene is left open where the match is weak. Expanded clones are given a class, and other clones once, few, many or no size at all.

size: NA; J: TRBJ1-4; V: TRBV5-1; D: NA; CDR3: CASSLGPGGQKLFF; DNA: TGCGCCAGCAGCTTGGGGCCGGGAGGACAAAAACTGTTTTTT
size: NA; J: TRBJ2-1; V: TRBV7-9; D: TRBD2; CDR3: CASRSSAGGDEQFF; DNA: TGTGCCAGCAGAAGTTCGGCGGGAGGCGATGAGCAGTTCTTC
size: NA; J: TRBJ2-2; V: TRBV2; D: NA; CDR3: CASSQNGGSLITGELFF; DNA: TGTGCCAGCAGCCAAAACGGAGGGAGCCTTATCACCGGGGAGCTGTTTTTT
size: once; J: TRBJ1-2; V: TRBV27; D: NA; CDR3: CASSLHRLSYGYTF; DNA: TGTGCCAGCAGTTTGCACAGACTCAGCTATGGCTACACCTTC
size: NA; J: TRBJ2-3; V: TRBV11-2; D: NA; CDR3: CASSFNAVTDTQYF; DNA: TGTGCCAGCAGCTTTAACGCGGTCACAGATACGCAGTATTTT
size: NA; J: TRBJ1-5; V: TRBV15; D: NA; CDR3: CATSRAQGGIVYQPQHF; DNA: TGTGCCACCAGCAGAGCACAGGGTGGCATTGTGTATCAGCCCCAGCATTTT
size: NA; J: TRBJ2-7; V: TRBV29-1; D: TRBD2; CDR3: CSVTEASGSFYEQYF; DNA: TGCAGCGTCACCGAGGCTAGCGGGAGTTTCTACGAGCAGTACTTC
size: NA; J: TRBJ1-2; V: TRBV19; D: TRBD1; CDR3: CASSIGVGTGNYGYTF; DNA: TGTGCCAGTAGTATAGGTGTCGGGACAGGGAACTATGGCTACACCTTC
size: NA; J: TRBJ2-7; V: TRBV19; D: TRBD2; CDR3: CASSRTSGVSYEQYF; DNA: TGTGCCAGTAGTAGGACTAGCGGGGTATCCTACGAGCAGTACTTC
size: NA; J: TRBJ2-7; V: TRBV2; D: NA; CDR3: CASSGLSSYEQYF; DNA: TGTGCCAGCAGTGGTCTCAGCTCCTACGAGCAGTACTTC
size: NA; J: TRBJ1-2; V: TRBV28; D: TRBD1; CDR3: CASKRGLLDYGYTF; DNA: TGTGCCAGCAAAAGGGGGCTTTTGGACTATGGCTACACCTTC
size: NA; J: TRBJ2-5; V: TRBV5-1; D: TRBD1; CDR3: CASSLALGQGLETQYF; DNA: TGCGCCAGCAGCTTGGCCCTCGGACAGGGCTTGGAGACCCAGTACTTC
size: NA; J: TRBJ2-5; V: TRBV7-9; D: NA; CDR3: CASSPSSTETQYF; DNA: TGTGCCAGCAGCCCGAGCTCTACAGAGACCCAGTACTTC
size: NA; J: TRBJ1-5; V: TRBV30; D: TRBD1; CDR3: CAWGQAFNQPQHF; DNA: TGTGCCTGGGGACAGGCATTCAATCAGCCCCAGCATTTT
size: NA; J: TRBJ2-7; V: TRBV29-1; D: TRBD1; CDR3: CSVATQGPIIYEQYF; DNA: TGCAGCGTTGCCACACAGGGGCCCATCATCTACGAGCAGTACTTC
size: NA; J: TRBJ1-2; V: TRBV5-4; D: NA; CDR3: CASSFPQGGAVGYTF; DNA: TGTGCCAGCAGCTTCCCACAAGGGGGGGCGGTAGGCTACACCTTC
size: few; J: TRBJ1-5; V: TRBV27; D: NA; CDR3: CASSLEPSNQPQHF; DNA: TGTGCCAGCAGTTTAGAGCCTAGCAATCAGCCCCAGCATTTT
size: medium-sized; J: TRBJ1-1; V: TRBV6-4; D: NA; CDR3: CASSVEANTEAFF; DNA: TGTGCCAGCAGTGTCGAGGCGAACACTGAAGCTTTCTTT
size: NA; J: TRBJ2-7; V: TRBV27; D: NA; CDR3: CASSPTTMLAYEQYF; DNA: TGTGCCAGCAGTCCAACTACAATGCTAGCCTACGAGCAGTACTTC
size: NA; J: TRBJ2-3; V: TRBV10-3; D: NA; CDR3: CAISESNPSTDTQYF; DNA: TGTGCCATCAGTGAGTCGAATCCGAGCACAGATACGCAGTATTTT
size: NA; J: TRBJ1-4; V: TRBV19; D: NA; CDR3: CASSITGSTNEKLFF; DNA: TGTGCCAGTAGTATTACAGGGTCAACTAATGAAAAACTGTTTTTT
size: NA; J: TRBJ2-7; V: TRBV4-1; D: NA; CDR3: CASSQDGGGTYEQYF; DNA: TGCGCCAGCAGCCAAGATGGGGGGGGGACATACGAGCAGTACTTC
size: once; J: TRBJ1-2; V: TRBV7-8; D: TRBD1; CDR3: CASSLGQGGGYTF; DNA: TGTGCCAGCAGCTTAGGACAGGGTGGTGGCTACACCTTC
size: NA; J: TRBJ1-1; V: TRBV2; D: NA; CDR3: CASSETREAFF; DNA: TGTGCCAGCAGTGAAACCAGGGAAGCTTTCTTT
size: NA; J: TRBJ1-5; V: TRBV5-6; D: NA; CDR3: CASSLNIYSNQPQHF; DNA: TGTGCCAGCAGCTTGAACATCTATAGCAATCAGCCCCAGCATTTT
size: NA; J: TRBJ2-2; V: TRBV1; D: NA; CDR3: CTSRETTGVDVNTGELFF; DNA: TGCACCAGCAGGGAAACAACCGGGGTCGATGTGAACACCGGGGAGCTGTTTTTT
size: NA; J: TRBJ2-1; V: TRBV10-2; D: NA; CDR3: CASTLAKEQFF; DNA: TGCGCCAGCACTCTAGCTAAGGAGCAGTTCTTC
size: few; J: TRBJ1-5; V: TRBV11-3; D: NA; CDR3: CASSLSFGRMGNQPQHF; DNA: TGTGCCAGCAGCTTATCTTTCGGGCGGATGGGCAATCAGCCCCAGCATTTT
size: NA; J: TRBJ2-3; V: TRBV9; D: TRBD2; CDR3: CASSTSGRTDTQYF; DNA: TGTGCCAGCAGTACTAGCGGGAGGACAGATACGCAGTATTTT
size: NA; J: TRBJ1-5; V: TRBV5-1; D: NA; CDR3: CASSLEGSNQPQHF; DNA: TGCGCCAGCAGCTTGGAGGGCTCTAATCAGCCCCAGCATTTT
size: NA; J: TRBJ2-7; V: TRBV5-4; D: NA; CDR3: CASSLSVSSYEQYF; DNA: TGTGCCAGCAGCTTAAGCGTGAGCTCCTACGAGCAGTACTTC
size: NA; J: TRBJ1-5; V: TRBV6-1; D: NA; CDR3: CASSEARLNQPQHF; DNA: TGTGCCAGCAGTGAAGCCAGGCTTAATCAGCCCCAGCATTTT
size: NA; J: TRBJ1-1; V: TRBV30; D: NA; CDR3: CAWSGQGGTEAFF; DNA: TGTGCCTGGAGCGGTCAAGGGGGCACTGAAGCTTTCTTT
size: once; J: TRBJ2-1; V: TRBV28; D: NA; CDR3: CASSPDPLTNEQFF; DNA: TGTGCCAGCAGCCCGGACCCACTCACTAATGAGCAGTTCTTC
size: NA; J: TRBJ1-5; V: TRBV7-9; D: NA; CDR3: CASSSSGTLNQPQHF; DNA: TGTGCCAGCAGCTCATCCGGGACACTTAATCAGCCCCAGCATTTT
size: NA; J: TRBJ2-3; V: TRBV7-2; D: NA; CDR3: CASSLAGQLLPTDTQYF; DNA: TGTGCCAGCAGCTTAGCGGGCCAGCTCCTCCCCACAGATACGCAGTATTTT
size: NA; J: TRBJ1-1; V: TRBV7-9; D: TRBD1; CDR3: CASSGGTGFEAFF; DNA: TGTGCCAGCAGCGGCGGGACAGGTTTTGAAGCTTTCTTT
size: NA; J: TRBJ1-1; V: TRBV9; D: NA; CDR3: CASSVRDSGTEAFF; DNA: TGTGCCAGCAGCGTTCGCGACTCGGGCACTGAAGCTTTCTTT
size: NA; J: TRBJ2-2; V: TRBV28; D: NA; CDR3: CASSPPGVRPGELFF; DNA: TGTGCCAGCAGCCCCCCCGGGGTCCGGCCCGGGGAGCTGTTTTTT
size: NA; J: TRBJ2-1; V: TRBV29-1; D: NA; CDR3: CSVEALLGSYNEQFF; DNA: TGCAGCGTTGAGGCCCTCCTGGGTTCCTACAATGAGCAGTTCTTC
size: few; J: TRBJ2-3; V: TRBV7-3; D: TRBD2; CDR3: CASSPLAGGITDTQYF; DNA: TGTGCCAGCAGCCCGCTAGCGGGAGGAATCACAGATACGCAGTATTTT
size: NA; J: TRBJ2-1; V: TRBV11-3; D: TRBD2; CDR3: CASSFDSGDSYNEQFF; DNA: TGTGCCAGCAGCTTCGACAGCGGGGACTCCTACAATGAGCAGTTCTTC
size: NA; J: TRBJ1-2; V: TRBV28; D: NA; CDR3: CASSYPGTRAGGYTF; DNA: TGTGCCAGCAGTTACCCGGGCACGAGGGCAGGTGGCTACACCTTC
size: NA; J: TRBJ1-5; V: TRBV4-1; D: NA; CDR3: CASSPPDGDARRNQPQHF; DNA: TGCGCCAGCAGCCCACCGGATGGGGATGCCAGGCGCAATCAGCCCCAGCATTTT
size: NA; J: TRBJ1-1; V: TRBV10-1; D: NA; CDR3: CASSESKFRETEAFF; DNA: TGCGCCAGCAGTGAGTCGAAGTTCAGGGAGACTGAAGCTTTCTTT
size: NA; J: TRBJ1-2; V: TRBV7-6; D: TRBD1; CDR3: CASSLDRAGGYTF; DNA: TGTGCCAGCAGCCTGGACAGGGCTGGCGGCTACACCTTC
size: NA; J: TRBJ2-1; V: TRBV4-1; D: NA; CDR3: CASSQESVGFSGSYNEQFF; DNA: TGCGCCAGCAGCCAAGAATCGGTCGGATTTTCGGGCTCCTACAATGAGCAGTTCTTC
size: NA; J: TRBJ2-7; V: TRBV11-2; D: NA; CDR3: CASSLDPSGLGHEQYF; DNA: TGTGCCAGCAGCTTAGATCCGAGCGGGCTCGGCCACGAGCAGTACTTC
size: NA; J: TRBJ1-2; V: TRBV28; D: NA; CDR3: CASSLQPHGYTF; DNA: TGTGCCAGCAGTTTACAGCCACATGGCTACACCTTC
size: few; J: TRBJ2-3; V: TRBV6-1; D: NA; CDR3: CASGPTDTQYF; DNA: TGTGCCAGCGGCCCCACAGATACGCAGTATTTT
size: NA; J: TRBJ1-5; V: TRBV30; D: TRBD1; CDR3: CAFRTGGGKPQHF; DNA: TGTGCCTTTCGGACAGGGGGCGGGAAGCCCCAGCATTTT
size: NA; J: TRBJ1-1; V: TRBV7-9; D: TRBD1; CDR3: CASSPDRGPETEAFF; DNA: TGTGCCAGCAGCCCGGACAGGGGGCCAGAAACTGAAGCTTTCTTT
size: NA; J: TRBJ2-5; V: TRBV11-2; D: NA; CDR3: CASSLSSVRYF; DNA: TGTGCCAGCAGCTTATCTAGCGTCCGGTACTTC
size: NA; J: TRBJ2-5; V: TRBV5-1; D: NA; CDR3: CASSLAGGRGGQETQYF; DNA: TGCGCCAGCAGCTTGGCCGGGGGTAGGGGTGGACAAGAGACCCAGTACTTC
size: NA; J: TRBJ2-7; V: TRBV6-5; D: NA; CDR3: CASRRDPDDEQYF; DNA: TGTGCCAGCAGAAGGGACCCAGACGACGAGCAGTACTTC
size: NA; J: TRBJ2-7; V: TRBV29-1; D: TRBD1; CDR3: CSVLQGGSYEQYF; DNA: TGCAGCGTTCTACAGGGGGGCTCCTACGAGCAGTACTTC
size: NA; J: TRBJ1-1; V: TRBV6-1; D: TRBD1; CDR3: CASTRDRGVTEAFF; DNA: TGTGCCAGCACCAGGGACAGGGGGGTGACTGAAGCTTTCTTT
size: once; J: TRBJ1-4; V: TRBV7-8; D: NA; CDR3: CASSFRGGGGEKLFF; DNA: TGTGCCAGCAGCTTTAGAGGAGGGGGGGGTGAAAAACTGTTTTTT
size: NA; J: TRBJ2-7; V: TRBV5-1; D: TRBD2; CDR3: CASSVVTSGKGEQYF; DNA: TGCGCCAGCAGCGTTGTGACTAGCGGGAAGGGAGAGCAGTACTTC